Below, 10 T cell receptor beta chains from the same sample are listed, as sequenced in a study of blood T cell repertoires in COVID-19. Sequenced by immunoSEQ multiplex PCR; TCRdb stores in-frame clones only, minus some. The table lists approximately 97,000 clones, 80% to 90% of them singletons. Specimen: peripheral blood. These receptors originate from a man between 40 and 49 years old with active or convalescent COVID-19.

This chain joins TRBV2 and TRBJ2-1; 7 nucleotides align to TRBD1. CDR3 length: 12 amino acids. CDR1 is SNHLY, CDR2 FYNNEI, per germline. Trimming cost V 7 bases and J 9 bases; bases outside gene matches: 6. DNA for the CDR3: TGTGCCAGCAATTTGAAGGGGGCTGAGCAGTTCTTC. Its protein is CASNLKGAEQFF.

This chain connects TRBV7-3 to TRBJ2-3; 8 bases map to TRBD2. V lost 3 bases, J lost 2 bases, and 4 bases stayed unmatched. The length of the CDR3 is 15 residues. Germline CDR1 reads SGHTA; CDR2 reads FQGTGA. The CDR3 region has the DNA TGTGCCAGCAGCTTGTTCGGACTAGCCACAGATACGCAGTATTTT. This gives the protein CASSLFGLATDTQYF. The variable domain in full, completed from reference TRBV7-3 and TRBJ2-3, reads GAGVSQTPSNKVTEKGKYVELRCDPISGHTALYWYRQSLGQGPEFLIYFQGTGAADDSGLPNDRFFAVRPEGSVSTLKIQRTERGDSAVYLCASSLFGLATDTQYFGPGTRLTVL.

This chain connects TRBV6-5 to TRBJ2-7; D gene ambiguous. Germline CDR1 MNHEY, CDR2 SVGAGI. V dropped 0 bases and J dropped 6 bases, with 6 bases sitting between them. This CDR3 region has 12 residues. The CDR3 loop is CASSYSGVEQYF. The DNA for the CDR3 is TGTGCCAGCAGTTACTCGGGCGTCGAGCAGTACTTC.

This chain uses TRBV19 with TRBJ1-1; 8 positions match TRBD1. The length of the CDR3 is 17 residues. Germline CDR1 reads LNHDA; CDR2 reads SQIVND (reference sequence). The V segment lost 3 bases and the J segment 0 bases; nucleotides outside the gene matches: 9. CDR3 region: CASSIGPGQGMNTEAFF. DNA of the CDR3: TGTGCCAGTAGTATCGGGCCCGGACAGGGAATGAACACTGAAGCTTTCTTT.

V is TRBV7-9 and J is TRBJ2-1; 14 bases are a match to TRBD2. Losses at the gene ends were 5 bases for V and 5 bases for J; bases not matched to a gene: 14. This CDR3 contains 19 residues. CDR1 is SEHNR, CDR2 FQNEAQ, per germline (reference sequence). CDR3 sequence (DNA): TGTGCCAGCAGCACCCCGGGGACTAGCGGGGGCAACTTCAACAATGAGCAGTTCTTC. Translation gives CASSTPGTSGGNFNNEQFF.

The rearrangement uses TRBV19 and TRBJ2-5, with 8 bases fitting TRBD2. The CDR3 has 16 residues. V dropped 5 bases and J dropped 1; count of bases not matched to a gene: 9. Germline CDR1 reads LNHDA; CDR2 reads SQIVND (reference sequence). Here the CDR3 DNA reads TGTGCCAGTAGTCCTCAAGCGGGGGCCCTCCAAGAGACCCAGTACTTC. As protein: CASSPQAGALQETQYF.

The chain employs TRBV10-3 and TRBJ1-2, with 9 bases matching TRBD1. Losses at the gene ends were 5 bases for V and 8 bases for J; bases not matched to a gene: 15. The CDR3 length is 16 residues. Germline assignment: CDR1 ENHRY and CDR2 SYGVKD. The CDR3 DNA sequence: TGTGCCATCAGTACCGGGACAGGGCGCTTTGTCGCCGGCTACACCTTC. Amino acids: CAISTGTGRFVAGYTF.

The rearrangement links TRBV3-1 (or the pseudogene TRBV3-2) to TRBJ1-2; TRBD1 agrees at 8 bases. CDR3 length: 15 residues. With V trimmed by 0 bases and J by 4 bases, 4 bases remained unmatched. Germline CDR1 reads LGHDT; CDR2 reads YNNKEL (reference sequence). CDR3 sequence: CASSQEDRGSYGYTF. The CDR3, as DNA: TGTGCCAGCAGCCAAGAAGACAGGGGCAGCTATGGCTACACCTTC.

This clone was observed a few times. The chain uses TRBV7-2 and TRBJ1-4; D not resolved. Per germline, CDR1 SGHTA and CDR2 FQGNSA. V shed 5 bases and J shed 8 bases, with 9 bases lying between them. The CDR3 is made up of 12 amino acids. CDR3 DNA sequence: TGTGCCAGCAGCAGTAACAGCGAAAAACTGTTTTTT. Its protein is CASSSNSEKLFF. Based on the CDR3 plus reference TRBV7-2 and TRBJ1-4, the full variable domain is GAGVSQSPSNKVTEKGKDVELRCDPISGHTALYWYRQSLGQGLEFLIYFQGNSAPDKSGLPSDRFSAERTGGSVSTLTIQRTQQEDSAVYLCASSSNSEKLFFGSGTQLSVL.

The chain has TRBV3-1 (or the pseudogene TRBV3-2) and TRBJ1-2, with a tentative D call TRBD1 (6 bases). Germline values: CDR1 LGHDT, CDR2 YNNKEL (reference sequence). V dropped 0 bases and J dropped 8 bases, with 16 bases sitting between them. The CDR3 runs to 15 residues. Here the CDR3 reads CASSQEASGGRGYTF. CDR3 in DNA: TGTGCCAGCAGCCAAGAGGCCTCGGGGGGCCGAGGCTACACCTTC.